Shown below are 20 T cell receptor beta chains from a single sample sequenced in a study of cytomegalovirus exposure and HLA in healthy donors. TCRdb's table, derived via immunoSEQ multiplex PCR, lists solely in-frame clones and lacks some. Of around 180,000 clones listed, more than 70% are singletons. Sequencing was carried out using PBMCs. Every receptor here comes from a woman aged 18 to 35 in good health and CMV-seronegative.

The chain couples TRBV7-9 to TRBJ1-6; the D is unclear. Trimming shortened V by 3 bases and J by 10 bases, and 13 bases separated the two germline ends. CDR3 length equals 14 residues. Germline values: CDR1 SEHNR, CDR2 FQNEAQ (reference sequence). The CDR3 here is CASSFAQVRSPLHF. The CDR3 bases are TGTGCCAGCAGCTTTGCGCAGGTTAGATCACCCCTCCACTTT.

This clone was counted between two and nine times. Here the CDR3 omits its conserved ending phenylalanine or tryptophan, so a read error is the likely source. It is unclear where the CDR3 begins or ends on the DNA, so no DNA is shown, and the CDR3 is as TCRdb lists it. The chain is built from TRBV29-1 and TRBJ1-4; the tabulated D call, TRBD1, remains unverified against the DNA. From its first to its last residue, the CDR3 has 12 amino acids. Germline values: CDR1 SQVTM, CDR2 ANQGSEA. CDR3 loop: CSVGGGGQGMEY.

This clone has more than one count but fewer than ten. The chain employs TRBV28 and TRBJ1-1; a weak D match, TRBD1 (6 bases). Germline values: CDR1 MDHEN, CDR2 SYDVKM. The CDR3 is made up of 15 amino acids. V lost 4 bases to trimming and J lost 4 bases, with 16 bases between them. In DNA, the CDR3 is TGTGCCAGCAGTTCCCTACAGGGTTGGGGCACTGAAGCTTTCTTT. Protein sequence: CASSSLQGWGTEAFF.

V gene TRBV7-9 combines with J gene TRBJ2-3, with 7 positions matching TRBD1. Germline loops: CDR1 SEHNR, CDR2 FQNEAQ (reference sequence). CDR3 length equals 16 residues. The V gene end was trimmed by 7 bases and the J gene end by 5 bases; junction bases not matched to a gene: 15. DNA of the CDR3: TGTGCCAGCACTCTTACAGGGGCCGCGAGGGGAGATACGCAGTATTTT. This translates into CASTLTGAARGDTQYF.

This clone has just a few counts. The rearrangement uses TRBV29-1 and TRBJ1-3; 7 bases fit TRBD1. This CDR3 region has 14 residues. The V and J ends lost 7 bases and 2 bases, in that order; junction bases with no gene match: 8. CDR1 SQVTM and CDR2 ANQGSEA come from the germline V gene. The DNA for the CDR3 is TGCAGCGCCATAGGGACAGCAACTGGAAACACCATATATTTT. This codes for CSAIGTATGNTIYF.

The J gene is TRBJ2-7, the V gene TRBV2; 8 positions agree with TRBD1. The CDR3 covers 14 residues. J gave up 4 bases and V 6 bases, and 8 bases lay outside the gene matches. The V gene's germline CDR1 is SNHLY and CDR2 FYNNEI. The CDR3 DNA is TGTGCCAGCAGCCTCGACAGGGGTGGATACGAGCAGTACTTC. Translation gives CASSLDRGGYEQYF.

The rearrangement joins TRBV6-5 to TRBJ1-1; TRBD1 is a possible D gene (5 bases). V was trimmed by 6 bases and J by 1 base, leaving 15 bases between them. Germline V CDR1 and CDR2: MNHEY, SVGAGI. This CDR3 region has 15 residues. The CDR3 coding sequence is TGTGCCAGCAGCCCCAGTCGGAGGGGGAACACTGAAGCTTTCTTT. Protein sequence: CASSPSRRGNTEAFF.

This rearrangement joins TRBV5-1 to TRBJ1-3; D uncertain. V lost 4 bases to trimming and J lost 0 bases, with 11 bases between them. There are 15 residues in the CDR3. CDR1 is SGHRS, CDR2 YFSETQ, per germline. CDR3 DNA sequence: TGCGCCAGCAGCCAGGAACTGAGCTCTGGAAACACCATATATTTT. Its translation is CASSQELSSGNTIYF.

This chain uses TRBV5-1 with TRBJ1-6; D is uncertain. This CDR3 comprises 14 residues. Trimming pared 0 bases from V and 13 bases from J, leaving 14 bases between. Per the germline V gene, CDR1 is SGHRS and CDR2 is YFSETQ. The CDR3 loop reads CASSLGEQNAPLHF. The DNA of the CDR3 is TGCGCCAGCAGCTTGGGTGAACAGAATGCTCCCCTCCACTTT.

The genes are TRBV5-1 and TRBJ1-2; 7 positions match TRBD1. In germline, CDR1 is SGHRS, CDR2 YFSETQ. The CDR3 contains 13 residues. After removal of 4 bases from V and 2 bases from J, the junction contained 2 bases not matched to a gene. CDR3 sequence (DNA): TGCGCCAGCAGCCCGGACAGGAACTATGGCTACACCTTC. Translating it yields CASSPDRNYGYTF. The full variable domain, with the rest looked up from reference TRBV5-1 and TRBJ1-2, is KAGVTQTPRYLIKTRGQQVTLSCSPISGHRSVSWYQQTPGQGLQFLFEYFSETQRNKGNFPGRFSGRQFSNSRSEMNVSTLELGDSALYLCASSPDRNYGYTFGSGTRLTVV.

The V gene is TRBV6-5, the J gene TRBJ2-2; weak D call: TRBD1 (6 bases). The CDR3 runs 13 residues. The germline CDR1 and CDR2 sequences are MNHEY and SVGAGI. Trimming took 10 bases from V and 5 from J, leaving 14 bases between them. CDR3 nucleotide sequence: TGTGCCACGGAGGACAGTGGGACCGGGGAGCTGTTTTTT. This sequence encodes CATEDSGTGELFF.

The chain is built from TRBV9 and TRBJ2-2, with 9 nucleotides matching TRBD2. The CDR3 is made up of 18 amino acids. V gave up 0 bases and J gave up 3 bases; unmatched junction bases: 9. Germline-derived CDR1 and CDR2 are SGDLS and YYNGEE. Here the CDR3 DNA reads TGTGCCAGCAGCGTAGGCATGGCGGGGGGGCCTCACACCGGGGAGCTGTTTTTT. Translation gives CASSVGMAGGPHTGELFF.

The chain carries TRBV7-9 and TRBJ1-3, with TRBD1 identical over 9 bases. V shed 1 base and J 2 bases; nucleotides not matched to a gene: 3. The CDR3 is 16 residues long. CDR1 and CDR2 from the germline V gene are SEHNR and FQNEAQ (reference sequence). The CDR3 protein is CASSLVRTGAGNTIYF. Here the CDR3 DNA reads TGTGCCAGCAGCTTAGTGAGGACAGGGGCTGGAAACACCATATATTTT.

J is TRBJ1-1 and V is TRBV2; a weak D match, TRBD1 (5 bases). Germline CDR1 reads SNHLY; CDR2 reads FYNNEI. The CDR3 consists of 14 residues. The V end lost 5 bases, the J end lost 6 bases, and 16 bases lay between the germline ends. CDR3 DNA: TGTGCCAGCAGTAATGGACATTATGGGGCTGAAGCTTTCTTT. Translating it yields CASSNGHYGAEAFF.

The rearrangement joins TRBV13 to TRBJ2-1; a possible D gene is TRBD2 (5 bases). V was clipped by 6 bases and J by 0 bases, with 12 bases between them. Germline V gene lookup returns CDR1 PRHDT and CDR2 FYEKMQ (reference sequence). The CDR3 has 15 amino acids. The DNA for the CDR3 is TGTGCCAGCAGGGGGTACGGGGACTCCTACAATGAGCAGTTCTTC. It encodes CASRGYGDSYNEQFF.

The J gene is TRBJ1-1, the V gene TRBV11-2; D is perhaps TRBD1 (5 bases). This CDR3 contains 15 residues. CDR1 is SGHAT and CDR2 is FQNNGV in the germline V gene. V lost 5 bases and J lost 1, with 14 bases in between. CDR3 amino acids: CASSPQGGSNTEAFF. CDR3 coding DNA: TGTGCCAGCAGCCCGCAGGGAGGATCGAACACTGAAGCTTTCTTT.

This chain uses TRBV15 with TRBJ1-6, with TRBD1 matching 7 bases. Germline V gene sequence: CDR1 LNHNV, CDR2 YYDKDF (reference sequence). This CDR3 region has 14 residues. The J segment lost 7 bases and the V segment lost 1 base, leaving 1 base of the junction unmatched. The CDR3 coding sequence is TGTGCCACCAGCAGAGGACAGGGCAATTCACCCCTCCACTTT. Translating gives CATSRGQGNSPLHF.

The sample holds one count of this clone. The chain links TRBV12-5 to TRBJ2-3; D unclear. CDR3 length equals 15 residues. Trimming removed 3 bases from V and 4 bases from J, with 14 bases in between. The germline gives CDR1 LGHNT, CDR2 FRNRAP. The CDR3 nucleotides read TGTGCTAGTGGTTTTGCGGCGCCCGTGGCAGATACGCAGTATTTT. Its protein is CASGFAAPVADTQYF.

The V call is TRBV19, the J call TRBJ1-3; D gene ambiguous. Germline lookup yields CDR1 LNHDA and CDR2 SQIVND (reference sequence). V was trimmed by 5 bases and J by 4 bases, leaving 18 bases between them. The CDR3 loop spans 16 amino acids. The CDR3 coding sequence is TGTGCCAGTAGTGATACCGGGTTCCGGGGAGGAAACACCATATATTTT. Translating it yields CASSDTGFRGGNTIYF.

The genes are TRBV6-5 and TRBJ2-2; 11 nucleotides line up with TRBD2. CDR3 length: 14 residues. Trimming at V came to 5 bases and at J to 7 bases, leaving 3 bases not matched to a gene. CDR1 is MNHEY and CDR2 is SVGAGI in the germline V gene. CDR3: CASSRLAGGGELFF. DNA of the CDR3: TGTGCCAGCAGTCGCCTAGCGGGGGGCGGGGAGCTGTTTTTT.